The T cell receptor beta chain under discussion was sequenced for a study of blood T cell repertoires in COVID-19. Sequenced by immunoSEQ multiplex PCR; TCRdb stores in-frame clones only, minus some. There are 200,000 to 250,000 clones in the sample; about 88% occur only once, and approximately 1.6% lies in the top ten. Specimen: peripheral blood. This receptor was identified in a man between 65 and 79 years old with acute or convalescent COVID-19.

The CDR3 DNA sequence: TGTGCCAGCAGAAAGACAGGGGATAACAATTCACCCCTCCACTTT. Translation: CASRKTGDNNSPLHF. The chain is built from TRBV6-5 and TRBJ1-6; TRBD1 agrees at 8 bases. CDR3 length equals 15 residues. V shed 6 bases, J shed 7 bases, and the junction held 8 bases outside the gene matches. The V gene's germline CDR1 is MNHEY and CDR2 SVGAGI.